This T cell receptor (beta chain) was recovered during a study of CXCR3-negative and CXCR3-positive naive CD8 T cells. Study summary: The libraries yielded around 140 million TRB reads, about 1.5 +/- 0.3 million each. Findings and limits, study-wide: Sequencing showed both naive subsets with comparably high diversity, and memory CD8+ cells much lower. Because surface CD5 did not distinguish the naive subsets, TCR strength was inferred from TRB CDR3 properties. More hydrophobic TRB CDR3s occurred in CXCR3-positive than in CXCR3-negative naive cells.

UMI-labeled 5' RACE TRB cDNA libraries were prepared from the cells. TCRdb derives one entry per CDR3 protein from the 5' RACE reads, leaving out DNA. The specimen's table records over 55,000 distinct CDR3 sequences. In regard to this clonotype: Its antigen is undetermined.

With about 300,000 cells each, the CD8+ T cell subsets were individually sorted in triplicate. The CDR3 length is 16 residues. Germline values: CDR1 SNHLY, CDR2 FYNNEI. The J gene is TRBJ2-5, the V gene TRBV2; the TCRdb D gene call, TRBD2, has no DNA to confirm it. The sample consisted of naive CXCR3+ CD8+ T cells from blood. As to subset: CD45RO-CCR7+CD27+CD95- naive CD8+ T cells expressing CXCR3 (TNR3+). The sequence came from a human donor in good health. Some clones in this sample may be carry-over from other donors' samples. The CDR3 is CASSGGASATLETQYF.